The clone carrying this TCR beta chain was counted between two and nine times. No antigen is known for it. The sample belongs to a study of CD8 T cells in ankylosing spondylitis. Findings and limits, study-wide: Matched ankylosing spondylitis synovial fluid reportedly showed significant enrichment of disease-linked clones. Disease-linked clones were found to be CD8+ and relatively rare in peripheral blood. One TCR beta motif, made up of roughly eight highly homologous variants, appeared characteristic of ankylosing spondylitis blood.

CDR1 is WSHSY, CDR2 SAAADI, per germline. CDR3 length: 16 residues. V was pared by 3 bases and J by 6 bases, with 10 bases of the junction left unmatched. Generation of TCR beta libraries employed quantitative 5'-RACE incorporating molecular barcodes. TCRdb passed the 5' RACE reads through MiXCR, listing each CDR3 protein once. The sample includes some 290,000 distinct CDR3 sequences, 20% of them seen just once. The chain combines TRBV10-2 with TRBJ2-7; TRBD2 matches at 11 bases. The sample taken for sequencing was blood, either unsorted or a sorted T cell fraction (not recorded which). The sequence came from a male donor with ankylosing spondylitis or in good health (not recorded which). CDR3: CASSDLAGGPLPEQYV. The CDR3 bases are TGCGCCAGCAGTGACCTAGCGGGGGGCCCTCTTCCCGAGCAGTACGTC.